This TCR beta chain stems from a study of blood T cell repertoires in COVID-19. The wider study: From the United States, Italy and Spain came samples of acute and convalescent COVID-19.

The CDR3 loop spans 15 amino acids. The table lists this clone with a few counts. In the original analysis: Amplification with reference gene primers provided the estimates of nucleated cell counts. The assay was immunoSEQ multiplex PCR, and TCRdb's table has in-frame clones only and misses some. V and J calls and clone size are copied from that table; D and trimming were computed from the DNA. The sample lists about 49,000 clones; approximately 85% were seen once. The receptor was derived from a woman aged 60-75 years with acute or convalescent COVID-19. The V gene is TRBV21-1, the J gene TRBJ1-5. TRBV21-1 is designated a pseudogene. Sequencing was performed on peripheral blood. The CDR3 region is CASSTRTQGNQPQHF. The CDR3 DNA reads as TGTGCCAGCAGCACCCGGACTCAAGGCAATCAGCCCCAGCATTTT.